This TCR beta chain was identified during a study of tumor-infiltrating lymphocytes in primary liver carcinoma. General study results and limits: The difference in top-250-clone fraction between tumors and blood was significant, favoring tumors (p = 0.039). In tumor-adjacent and tumor-blood pairs, overlap was lower than in tumor region pairs.

From 400 to 550 ng total RNA, TCR beta cDNA was generated with a primer in the constant region. Modified slightly, ARM-PCR produced TCR beta libraries over three nested multiplex PCR rounds. Two initial PCR rounds of 10 to 11 cycles each paired TRBV1-TRBV30 forward primers with a C-beta reverse primer. Each CDR3 protein gets one entry after TCRdb re-called the multiplex PCR reads with MiXCR. Found here are more than 85,000 distinct CDR3 sequences, 82% of them singletons; the top ten hold approximately 21%. Co-extracting RNA and DNA was done with 20-30 mg of unsorted bulk tissue as input. The CDR3 is 15 residues long. J gave up 5 bases and V 2 bases, and 6 bases lay outside the gene matches. CDR1 MNHEY and CDR2 SVGEGT come from the germline V gene. Concerning this clonotype: Antigen specificity is unknown. The CDR3 does not end in the conserved phenylalanine or tryptophan, so this is likely a read error.

What was sequenced was liver tumor tissue from sampling region 3. Subset of the sample: tumor region T3, left-lateral pole. The chain combines TRBV6-2 or TRBV6-3 with TRBJ2-5, with 9 bases aligning to TRBD1. The clonotype originates from a man aged 35-49 years with primary liver carcinoma and hepatitis B virus infection. In DNA, the CDR3 is TGTGCCAGCAGTTACACAGACAGGGGGATGGAGACCCAGTACTAC. Its translation is CASSYTDRGMETQYY.